These 23 T cell receptor beta chains were sequenced from one sample in a study of T cell responses to AZD1222 COVID-19 vaccine. The repertoire was sequenced with immunoSEQ multiplex PCR; TCRdb's copy has only in-frame clones and lacks some. The sample has 100,000 to 120,000 clones; roughly 88% are singletons. This specimen was peripheral blood, taken 28 days after the second AZD1222 dose. All receptors come from an adult who received the AZD1222 COVID-19 vaccine.

The chain recombines TRBV28 with TRBJ1-2; a possible D gene is TRBD1 (5 bases). This CDR3 region has 14 residues. Trimming removed 3 bases from V and 8 bases from J, with 16 bases in between. In germline, CDR1 is MDHEN, CDR2 SYDVKM. As DNA, the CDR3 is TGTGCCAGCAGTTTCGGGACCGCCGCTAACGGCTACACCTTC. Its translation is CASSFGTAANGYTF.

The gene calls are TRBV7-8 and TRBJ2-1, with D maybe TRBD1 (5 bases). CDR3 length: 13 amino acids. Per germline, CDR1 SGHVS and CDR2 FQNEAQ. The ends were cut back, 5 bases at V and 12 bases at J, with 17 bases in the middle. The CDR3 coding sequence is TGTGCCAGCAGCCACGACAGTCTTTATGGGCAGTTCTTC. The encoded protein is CASSHDSLYGQFF.

V is TRBV10-2 and J is TRBJ1-2; D is undetermined. V was cut by 3 bases and J by 4 bases, with 6 bases left in between. Germline V gene sequence: CDR1 WSHSY, CDR2 SAAADI. The CDR3 spans 12 residues. This chain's CDR3 is CASSDWGYGYTF. CDR3 DNA sequence: TGCGCCAGCAGTGATTGGGGCTATGGCTACACCTTC.

V gene TRBV6-1 combines with J gene TRBJ1-6; no clear D gene. In germline, CDR1 is MNHNS, CDR2 SASEGT. Trimming pared 6 bases from V and 7 bases from J, leaving 13 bases between. This CDR3 region has 14 residues. CDR3 region: CASRPSGMNSPLHF. CDR3 bases: TGTGCCAGCAGACCCTCGGGTATGAATTCACCCCTCCACTTT.

V is TRBV6-5 and J is TRBJ1-2; D might be TRBD1 (6 bases). Germline loops: CDR1 MNHEY, CDR2 SVGAGI. The CDR3 covers 13 residues. V dropped 5 bases and J dropped 4 bases, with 11 bases sitting between them. The DNA for the CDR3 is TGTGCCAGCAGTCTACAGGGTACCTATGGCTACACCTTC. Encoded protein: CASSLQGTYGYTF.

The CDR3 here is CASGKGQGVPRAFF. As DNA, the CDR3 is TGTGCCAGCGGGAAGGGACAGGGGGTTCCTAGAGCTTTCTTT. This chain uses TRBV6-5 with TRBJ1-1; 11 bases agree with TRBD1. Looked up from germline, CDR1 is MNHEY and CDR2 is SVGAGI. The CDR3 extends over 14 amino acids. Trimming at V came to 8 bases and at J to 10 bases, leaving 12 bases not matched to a gene.

Of note for this clone: An end of the junction differs from the germline gene, which may be a read error. J is TRBJ1-5 and V is TRBV6-2 or TRBV6-3; 12 bases are a match to TRBD1. The V gene's germline CDR1 is MNHEY and CDR2 SVGEGT. CDR3 length: 16 residues. CDR3 in DNA: TGTGCCAGCAGCTCGGCCGGGACAGGGGGCAAACAGCCCCAGCATTTT. It translates to CASSSAGTGGKQPQHF.

The chain joins TRBV23-1 to TRBJ1-4; no clear D. TRBV23-1 is sorted into the ORF group, with uncertain function. The CDR3 totals 15 residues. V gave up 4 bases and J gave up 8 bases, with 17 bases separating them. The CDR3 nucleotides are TGCGCCAGCAGTCCCTTAGGAGGGATCGGCGAAAAACTGTTTTTT. Translating gives CASSPLGGIGEKLFF.

The chain joins TRBV4-3 to TRBJ1-2; no clear D. The CDR3 is made up of 15 amino acids. Trimming shortened V by 0 bases and J by 3 bases, and 11 bases separated the two germline ends. Looked up from germline, CDR1 is LGHNA and CDR2 is YSLEER. The CDR3 region has the DNA TGCGCCAGCAGCCAAGAGGTCGGATGGGACTATGGCTACACCTTC. This encodes CASSQEVGWDYGYTF.

Turning to this clone: Other DNA sequences in the same sample also yield this CDR3. The chain couples TRBV5-1 to TRBJ1-3; no clear D. Looked up from germline, CDR1 is SGHRS and CDR2 is YFSETQ. Trimming removed 1 base from V and 0 bases from J, with 11 bases in between. This CDR3 comprises 16 residues. CDR3 DNA sequence: TGCGCCAGCAGCTTGCAAGGGCCCGGCTCTGGAAACACCATATATTTT. This translates into CASSLQGPGSGNTIYF. The full variable domain, its missing parts supplied by reference TRBV5-1 and TRBJ1-3, is KAGVTQTPRYLIKTRGQQVTLSCSPISGHRSVSWYQQTPGQGLQFLFEYFSETQRNKGNFPGRFSGRQFSNSRSEMNVSTLELGDSALYLCASSLQGPGSGNTIYFGEGSWLTVV.

The V and J genes are TRBV18 and TRBJ2-1; 7 nucleotides align to TRBD1. Germline V gene sequence: CDR1 KGHSH, CDR2 LQKENI. The junction had 11 bases not matched to a gene; V was cut back by 3 bases and J by 6 bases. There are 16 residues in the CDR3. The CDR3 nucleotides are TGTGCCAGCTCACCGTCGACAGGGCCCCCGGCCAATGAGCAGTTCTTC. Translation gives CASSPSTGPPANEQFF.

A few counts support this clone. The V and J genes are TRBV6-2 or TRBV6-3 and TRBJ1-6; D ambiguous. The V end lost 2 bases, the J end lost 7 bases, and 9 bases lay between the germline ends. Germline CDR1 MNHEY, CDR2 SVGEGT. This CDR3 region has 14 residues. The CDR3 region has the DNA TGTGCCAGCAGTTACAGGGCCCTGAATTCACCCCTCCACTTT. Its protein product is CASSYRALNSPLHF.

The chain has TRBV5-1 and TRBJ2-5; the match to TRBD2 covers 9 bases. Looked up from germline, CDR1 is SGHRS and CDR2 is YFSETQ. After removal of 0 bases from V and 2 bases from J, the junction contained 2 bases not matched to a gene. The CDR3 is made up of 15 amino acids. For the CDR3, the DNA is TGCGCCAGCAGCTTGGAACTAGCGGGTCAAGAGACCCAGTACTTC. Its protein is CASSLELAGQETQYF.

The CDR3 DNA reads as TGCGCCAGCAGCCAAGTCGTCATAGACACTGAAGCTTTCTTT. This translates into CASSQVVIDTEAFF. The chain carries TRBV4-3 and TRBJ1-1; D remains unclear. The CDR3 consists of 14 residues. Germline CDR1 LGHNA, CDR2 YSLEER. V lost 1 base and J lost 3, with 9 bases in between.

The CDR3, as DNA: TGTGCCAGCAGTGATCAGGGAGGCGGCAATCAGCCCCAGCATTTT. Residues: CASSDQGGGNQPQHF. The chain uses TRBV2 and TRBJ1-5; a weak D match, TRBD1 (5 bases). Germline CDR1 is SNHLY and CDR2 is FYNNEI. With 3 bases removed from V and 2 bases from J, the gap between germline ends came to 11 bases. The CDR3 loop spans 15 amino acids.

The chain employs TRBV24-1 and TRBJ1-6; the D is unclear. CDR3 size: 17 residues. Germline loops: CDR1 KGHDR, CDR2 SFDVKD. V gave up 1 base and J gave up 8 bases, with 17 bases separating them. The CDR3 DNA reads as TGTGCCACCAGTGATTTTTTCTGGCGGCTGGCGGATTCACCCCTCCACTTT. Encoded protein: CATSDFFWRLADSPLHF.

This chain connects TRBV3-1 (or the pseudogene TRBV3-2) to TRBJ2-1, with 9 positions matching TRBD2. Germline assignment: CDR1 LGHDT and CDR2 YNNKEL (reference sequence). CDR3 size: 17 residues. With 1 base clipped from V and 4 bases from J, the junction kept 8 bases outside the gene matches. CDR3 protein: CASSQVLRGGIYNEQFF. CDR3 coding DNA: TGTGCCAGCAGCCAAGTGCTGCGGGGGGGGATTTACAATGAGCAGTTCTTC.

The chain combines TRBV5-1 with TRBJ2-3; D is possibly TRBD2 (6 bases). The V and J ends lost 0 bases and 3 bases respectively, with 14 bases between them. CDR1 SGHRS and CDR2 YFSETQ come from the germline V gene. The CDR3 runs 16 residues. The CDR3: CASSLGASAGTDTQYF. CDR3 nucleotide sequence: TGCGCCAGCAGCTTGGGGGCTAGCGCAGGGACAGATACGCAGTATTTT.

This chain links TRBV10-2 with TRBJ1-5; TRBD1 aligns across 8 bases. Germline CDR1 and CDR2: WSHSY and SAAADI. Unmatched junction bases numbered 4, after V lost 5 bases and J lost 4 bases. The CDR3 consists of 14 residues. CDR3 nucleotides: TGCGCCAGCAGTTTGACAGGGGAGAATCAGCCCCAGCATTTT. Translation gives CASSLTGENQPQHF.

The genes are TRBV2 and TRBJ2-3; 9 bases are shared with TRBD1. The trim removed 6 bases at V and 1 base at J, leaving 5 bases unmatched. The germline V gene encodes CDR1 SNHLY and CDR2 FYNNEI. The CDR3 loop spans 15 amino acids. This CDR3 is CASREGQGGTDTQYF. The CDR3 DNA sequence: TGTGCCAGCAGGGAGGGACAGGGCGGCACAGATACGCAGTATTTT.

The J gene is TRBJ2-1, the V gene TRBV5-1; 8 bases are a match to TRBD2. Trimming took 0 bases from V and 6 from J; bases not matched to a gene: 5. The CDR3 totals 15 residues. CDR1 and CDR2 (germline): SGHRS, YFSETQ. The CDR3 is CASSLAPGGPNEQFF. The CDR3, as DNA: TGCGCCAGCAGCTTGGCTCCGGGAGGGCCCAATGAGCAGTTCTTC.

The rearrangement joins TRBV11-1 to TRBJ1-3, with D maybe TRBD1 (5 bases). V was cut by 4 bases and J by 0 bases, with 7 bases left in between. Per germline, CDR1 SGHAT and CDR2 FQDESV (reference sequence). The CDR3 covers 14 residues. The CDR3 nucleotides read TGTGCCAGCAGCTCGGACAACTCTGGAAACACCATATATTTT. It translates to CASSSDNSGNTIYF.

The rearrangement links TRBV7-2 to TRBJ1-4; D unclear. With 1 base removed from V and 8 bases from J, the gap between germline ends came to 11 bases. The CDR3 sequence is 14 residues long. The germline CDR1 and CDR2 sequences are SGHTA and FQGNSA. DNA of the CDR3: TGTGCCAGCAGCTTAGAGAGATTAAGCGAAAAACTGTTTTTT. It yields the protein CASSLERLSEKLFF. The whole variable domain, filled in from reference TRBV7-2 and TRBJ1-4, reads GAGVSQSPSNKVTEKGKDVELRCDPISGHTALYWYRQSLGQGLEFLIYFQGNSAPDKSGLPSDRFSAERTGGSVSTLTIQRTQQEDSAVYLCASSLERLSEKLFFGSGTQLSVL.